These 3 T cell receptor gamma chains were sequenced from one sample in a study of Vδ1+ human thymocytes. Study outcomes and limitations: Highly polyclonal TRG and TRD repertoires with Gaussian CDR3 length distributions appeared in thymus.

No antigens are known for them. The template was reverse-transcribed extracted RNA. Pooled V-gene forward primers with one constant-region reverse primer generated the CDR3 amplicons by multiplex PCR. TCRdb used CATT to re-call clones from the multiplex PCR reads. Of tens of thousands of gamma-chain clones in the sample, approximately 14% were seen once. The sample comprised Vdelta1+ gamma-delta thymocytes from the thymus. Stated subset: FACS-sorted CD3+ TCRalphabeta- TCRVdelta1+ TCRVdelta2- thymocytes. The origin of the receptors is a child less than two years old who had congenital heart surgery.

In its sample, this clone ranks as medium-sized (0.01 to 0.1%). The J gene is TRGJ1 or TRGJ2, the V gene TRGV4. Trimming took 6 bases from V and 3 from J; bases not matched to a gene: 8. The germline V gene has CDR1 EGSTGY and CDR2 YDSYTSSV. This CDR3 comprises 13 residues. The CDR3 reads CATWNNAYYKKLF. The DNA for the CDR3 is TGTGCCACCTGGAATAATGCTTATTATAAGAAACTCTTT.

This rearrangement joins TRGV2 to TRGJ1 or TRGJ2. Germline CDR1 and CDR2: EGSNGY and YDSYNSKV. The CDR3 loop spans 15 amino acids. J lost 3 bases, V lost 0 bases, and 8 bases had no gene match. CDR3 DNA: TGTGCCACCTGGGACGGGCTTCAGGGTTATTATAAGAAACTCTTT. Its translation: CATWDGLQGYYKKLF.

The chain is built from TRGV4 and TRGJP1. V trimming: 0 bases; J trimming: 3 bases; junction bases outside the gene matches: 4. The CDR3 sequence is 15 residues long. In germline, CDR1 is EGSTGY, CDR2 YDSYTSSV. The CDR3 spells CATWDGQSTGWFKIF. In DNA form, the CDR3 reads TGTGCCACCTGGGATGGGCAATCCACTGGTTGGTTCAAGATATTT.